This T cell receptor beta chain was identified in a study of cytomegalovirus exposure and HLA in healthy donors. Study-wide results and caveats: Altogether, some 160 TCR beta chains were recorded as cytomegalovirus-associated. Highly shared variants forming one cluster were likely a sequencing artifact.

V dropped 1 base and J dropped 2 bases, with 14 bases sitting between them. The V gene's germline CDR1 is SGDLS and CDR2 YYNGEE. This CDR3 spans 16 amino acids. The PCR was carried out with 60 Vbeta primers and 13 Jbeta primers. Some clones are missing from TCRdb's copy, which holds only in-frame ones; the method was immunoSEQ multiplex PCR. The data contain 65,000 to 85,000 clones, roughly 70% of them singletons. A few counts support this clone. Its matching antigen is unknown. The genes are TRBV9 and TRBJ2-3; D ambiguous. This sequence was found in a man aged 55-75 years in good health and CMV-seropositive. What was sequenced was PBMCs. CDR3 DNA sequence: TGTGCCAGCAGCGTATCCTCAGGCCAGTACACAGATACGCAGTATTTT. The encoded protein is CASSVSSGQYTDTQYF.